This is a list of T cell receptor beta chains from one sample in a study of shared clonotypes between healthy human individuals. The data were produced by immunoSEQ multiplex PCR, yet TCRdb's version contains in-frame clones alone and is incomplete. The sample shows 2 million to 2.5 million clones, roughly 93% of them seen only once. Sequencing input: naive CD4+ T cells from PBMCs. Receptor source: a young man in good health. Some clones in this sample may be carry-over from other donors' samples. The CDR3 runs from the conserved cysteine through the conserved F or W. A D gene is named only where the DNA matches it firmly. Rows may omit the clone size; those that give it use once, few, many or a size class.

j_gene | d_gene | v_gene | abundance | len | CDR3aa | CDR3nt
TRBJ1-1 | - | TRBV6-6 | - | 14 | CASSPGWAGTEAFF | TGTGCCAGCAGCCCTGGATGGGCGGGCACTGAAGCTTTCTTT
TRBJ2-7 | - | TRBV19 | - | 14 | CASSEGRLAYEQYF | TGTGCCTCCTCGGAAGGGAGGTTAGCCTACGAGCAGTACTTC
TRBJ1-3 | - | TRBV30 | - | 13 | CAWSEVSGNTIYF | TGTGCCTGGAGTGAGGTCTCTGGAAACACCATATATTTT
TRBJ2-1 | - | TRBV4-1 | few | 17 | CASSRQPAASATNEQFF | TGCGCCAGCAGCCGCCAGCCGGCGGCTAGCGCTACCAATGAGCAGTTCTTC
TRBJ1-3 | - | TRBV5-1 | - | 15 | CASSAPSDSGNTIYF | TGCGCCAGCAGCGCCCCTAGCGACTCTGGAAACACCATATATTTT
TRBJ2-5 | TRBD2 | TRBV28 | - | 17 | CASSHTGTSRRRETQYF | TGTGCCAGCAGTCACACCGGGACTAGCCGGAGGAGGGAGACCCAGTACTTC
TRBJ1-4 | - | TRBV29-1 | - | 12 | CSAGHGEEKLFF | TGCAGCGCGGGGCATGGCGAGGAAAAACTGTTTTTT
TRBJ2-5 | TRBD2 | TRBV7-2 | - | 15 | CASSLSGRFRETQYF | TGTGCCAGCAGCTTATCCGGGAGGTTTCGGGAGACCCAGTACTTC
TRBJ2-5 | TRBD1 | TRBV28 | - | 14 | CASSPRTGQETQYF | TGTGCCAGCAGTCCCAGGACAGGGCAAGAGACCCAGTACTTC
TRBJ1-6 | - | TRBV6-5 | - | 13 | CASSYERGSPLHF | TGTGCCAGCAGTTACGAGCGGGGTTCACCCCTCCACTTT
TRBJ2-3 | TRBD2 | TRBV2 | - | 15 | CAEQDSAGPTDTQYF | TGTGCCGAGCAGGACTCAGCGGGACCGACAGATACGCAGTATTTT
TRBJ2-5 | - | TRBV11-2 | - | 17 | CASSLGRGRGIQETQYF | TGTGCCAGCAGCTTAGGGCGGGGCAGGGGTATACAAGAGACCCAGTACTTC
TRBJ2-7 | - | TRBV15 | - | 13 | CATSRHRTGEQYF | TGTGCCACCAGCAGACATCGGACCGGGGAGCAGTACTTC
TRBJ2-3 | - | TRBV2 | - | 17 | CASSEALLGTGPDTQYF | TGTGCCAGCAGTGAAGCGCTTCTGGGGACTGGGCCAGATACGCAGTATTTT
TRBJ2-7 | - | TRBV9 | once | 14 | CASSVVHSTYEQYF | TGTGCCAGCAGCGTAGTTCACTCAACCTACGAGCAGTACTTC
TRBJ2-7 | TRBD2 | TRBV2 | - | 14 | CASSGLAGNYEQYF | TGTGCCAGCAGTGGACTAGCGGGAAACTACGAGCAGTACTTC
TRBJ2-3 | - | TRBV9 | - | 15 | CASSVVGVGGDTQYF | TGTGCCAGCAGCGTAGTAGGGGTTGGGGGAGATACGCAGTATTTT
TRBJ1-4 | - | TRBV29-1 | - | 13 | CSAVQGTGPKLFF | TGCAGCGCCGTACAGGGTACCGGGCCAAAACTGTTTTTT
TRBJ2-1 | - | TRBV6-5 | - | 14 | CASNGGAFRGEQFF | TGTGCCAGCAATGGAGGAGCCTTTAGGGGTGAGCAGTTCTTC
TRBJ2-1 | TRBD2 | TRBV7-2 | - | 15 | CASSPLSGSWNEQFF | TGTGCCAGCAGCCCCTTGAGCGGGAGTTGGAATGAGCAGTTCTTC
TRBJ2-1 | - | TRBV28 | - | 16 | CASSALGAGAYNEQFF | TGTGCCAGCAGCGCCCTCGGGGCAGGGGCCTACAATGAGCAGTTCTTC
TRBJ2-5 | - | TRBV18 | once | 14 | CASSPTWGQETQYF | TGTGCCAGCTCACCGACGTGGGGACAAGAGACCCAGTACTTC
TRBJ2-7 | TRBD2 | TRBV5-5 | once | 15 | CASSLDYQGGIEQYF | TGTGCCAGCAGCTTGGACTATCAGGGAGGGATCGAGCAGTACTTC
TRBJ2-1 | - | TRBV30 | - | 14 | CAWGGPSGYNEQFF | TGTGCCTGGGGAGGGCCCTCAGGATACAATGAGCAGTTCTTC
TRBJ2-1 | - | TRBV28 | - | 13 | CASSFRGNNEQFF | TGTGCCAGCAGTTTTAGGGGGAACAATGAGCAGTTCTTC
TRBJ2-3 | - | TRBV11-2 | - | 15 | CASSFTGTETDTQYF | TGTGCCAGCAGCTTCACCGGGACTGAGACAGATACGCAGTATTTT
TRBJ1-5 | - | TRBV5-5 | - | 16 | CASSLVGHISNQPQHF | TGTGCCAGCAGCCTAGTCGGCCATATTAGCAATCAGCCCCAGCATTTT
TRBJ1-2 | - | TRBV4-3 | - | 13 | CASSQAVAYGYTF | TGCGCCAGCAGCCAAGCAGTGGCCTATGGCTACACCTTC
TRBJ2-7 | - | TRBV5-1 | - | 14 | CASSLGWDLYEQYF | TGCGCCAGCAGCTTGGGATGGGACCTCTACGAGCAGTACTTC
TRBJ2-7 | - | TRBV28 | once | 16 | CASSQGGASASYEQYF | TGTGCCAGCAGCCAAGGTGGGGCTAGCGCCTCCTACGAGCAGTACTTC
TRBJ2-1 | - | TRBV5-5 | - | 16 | CASSHRVPELYNEQFF | TGTGCCAGCAGCCACAGGGTTCCCGAGTTATACAATGAGCAGTTCTTC
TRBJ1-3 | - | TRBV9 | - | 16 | CASSVGSYNSGNTIYF | TGTGCCAGCAGCGTAGGGTCGTACAACTCTGGAAACACCATATATTTT
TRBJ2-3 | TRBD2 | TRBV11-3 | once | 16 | CASSLGTSGRARTQYF | TGTGCCAGCAGCTTAGGGACTAGCGGGAGGGCACGTACGCAGTATTTT
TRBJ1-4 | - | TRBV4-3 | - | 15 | CASSQVFGRDEKLFF | TGCGCCAGCAGCCAGGTTTTTGGACGGGATGAAAAACTGTTTTTT
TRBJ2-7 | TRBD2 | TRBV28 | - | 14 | CASSQLAGVNEQYF | TGTGCCAGCAGCCAGCTAGCGGGAGTCAACGAGCAGTACTTC
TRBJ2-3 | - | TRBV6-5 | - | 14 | CASSSRASTDTQYF | TGTGCCAGCAGTTCCCGAGCAAGCACAGATACGCAGTATTTT
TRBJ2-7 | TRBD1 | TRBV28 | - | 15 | CASSTAGTGGGEQYF | TGTGCCAGCAGTACGGCCGGGACAGGGGGTGGCGAGCAGTACTTC
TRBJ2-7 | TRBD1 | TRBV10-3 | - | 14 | CAISPGQDLDEQYF | TGTGCCATCAGTCCGGGACAGGACCTCGACGAGCAGTACTTC
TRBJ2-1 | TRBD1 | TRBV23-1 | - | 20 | CASSPGQGAKGAKINNEQFF | TGCGCCAGCAGTCCAGGACAGGGGGCTAAGGGGGCCAAGATAAACAATGAGCAGTTCTTC
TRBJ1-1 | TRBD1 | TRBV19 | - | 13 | CASTQGLGTEAFF | TGTGCCAGTACACAGGGGCTTGGGACTGAAGCTTTCTTT